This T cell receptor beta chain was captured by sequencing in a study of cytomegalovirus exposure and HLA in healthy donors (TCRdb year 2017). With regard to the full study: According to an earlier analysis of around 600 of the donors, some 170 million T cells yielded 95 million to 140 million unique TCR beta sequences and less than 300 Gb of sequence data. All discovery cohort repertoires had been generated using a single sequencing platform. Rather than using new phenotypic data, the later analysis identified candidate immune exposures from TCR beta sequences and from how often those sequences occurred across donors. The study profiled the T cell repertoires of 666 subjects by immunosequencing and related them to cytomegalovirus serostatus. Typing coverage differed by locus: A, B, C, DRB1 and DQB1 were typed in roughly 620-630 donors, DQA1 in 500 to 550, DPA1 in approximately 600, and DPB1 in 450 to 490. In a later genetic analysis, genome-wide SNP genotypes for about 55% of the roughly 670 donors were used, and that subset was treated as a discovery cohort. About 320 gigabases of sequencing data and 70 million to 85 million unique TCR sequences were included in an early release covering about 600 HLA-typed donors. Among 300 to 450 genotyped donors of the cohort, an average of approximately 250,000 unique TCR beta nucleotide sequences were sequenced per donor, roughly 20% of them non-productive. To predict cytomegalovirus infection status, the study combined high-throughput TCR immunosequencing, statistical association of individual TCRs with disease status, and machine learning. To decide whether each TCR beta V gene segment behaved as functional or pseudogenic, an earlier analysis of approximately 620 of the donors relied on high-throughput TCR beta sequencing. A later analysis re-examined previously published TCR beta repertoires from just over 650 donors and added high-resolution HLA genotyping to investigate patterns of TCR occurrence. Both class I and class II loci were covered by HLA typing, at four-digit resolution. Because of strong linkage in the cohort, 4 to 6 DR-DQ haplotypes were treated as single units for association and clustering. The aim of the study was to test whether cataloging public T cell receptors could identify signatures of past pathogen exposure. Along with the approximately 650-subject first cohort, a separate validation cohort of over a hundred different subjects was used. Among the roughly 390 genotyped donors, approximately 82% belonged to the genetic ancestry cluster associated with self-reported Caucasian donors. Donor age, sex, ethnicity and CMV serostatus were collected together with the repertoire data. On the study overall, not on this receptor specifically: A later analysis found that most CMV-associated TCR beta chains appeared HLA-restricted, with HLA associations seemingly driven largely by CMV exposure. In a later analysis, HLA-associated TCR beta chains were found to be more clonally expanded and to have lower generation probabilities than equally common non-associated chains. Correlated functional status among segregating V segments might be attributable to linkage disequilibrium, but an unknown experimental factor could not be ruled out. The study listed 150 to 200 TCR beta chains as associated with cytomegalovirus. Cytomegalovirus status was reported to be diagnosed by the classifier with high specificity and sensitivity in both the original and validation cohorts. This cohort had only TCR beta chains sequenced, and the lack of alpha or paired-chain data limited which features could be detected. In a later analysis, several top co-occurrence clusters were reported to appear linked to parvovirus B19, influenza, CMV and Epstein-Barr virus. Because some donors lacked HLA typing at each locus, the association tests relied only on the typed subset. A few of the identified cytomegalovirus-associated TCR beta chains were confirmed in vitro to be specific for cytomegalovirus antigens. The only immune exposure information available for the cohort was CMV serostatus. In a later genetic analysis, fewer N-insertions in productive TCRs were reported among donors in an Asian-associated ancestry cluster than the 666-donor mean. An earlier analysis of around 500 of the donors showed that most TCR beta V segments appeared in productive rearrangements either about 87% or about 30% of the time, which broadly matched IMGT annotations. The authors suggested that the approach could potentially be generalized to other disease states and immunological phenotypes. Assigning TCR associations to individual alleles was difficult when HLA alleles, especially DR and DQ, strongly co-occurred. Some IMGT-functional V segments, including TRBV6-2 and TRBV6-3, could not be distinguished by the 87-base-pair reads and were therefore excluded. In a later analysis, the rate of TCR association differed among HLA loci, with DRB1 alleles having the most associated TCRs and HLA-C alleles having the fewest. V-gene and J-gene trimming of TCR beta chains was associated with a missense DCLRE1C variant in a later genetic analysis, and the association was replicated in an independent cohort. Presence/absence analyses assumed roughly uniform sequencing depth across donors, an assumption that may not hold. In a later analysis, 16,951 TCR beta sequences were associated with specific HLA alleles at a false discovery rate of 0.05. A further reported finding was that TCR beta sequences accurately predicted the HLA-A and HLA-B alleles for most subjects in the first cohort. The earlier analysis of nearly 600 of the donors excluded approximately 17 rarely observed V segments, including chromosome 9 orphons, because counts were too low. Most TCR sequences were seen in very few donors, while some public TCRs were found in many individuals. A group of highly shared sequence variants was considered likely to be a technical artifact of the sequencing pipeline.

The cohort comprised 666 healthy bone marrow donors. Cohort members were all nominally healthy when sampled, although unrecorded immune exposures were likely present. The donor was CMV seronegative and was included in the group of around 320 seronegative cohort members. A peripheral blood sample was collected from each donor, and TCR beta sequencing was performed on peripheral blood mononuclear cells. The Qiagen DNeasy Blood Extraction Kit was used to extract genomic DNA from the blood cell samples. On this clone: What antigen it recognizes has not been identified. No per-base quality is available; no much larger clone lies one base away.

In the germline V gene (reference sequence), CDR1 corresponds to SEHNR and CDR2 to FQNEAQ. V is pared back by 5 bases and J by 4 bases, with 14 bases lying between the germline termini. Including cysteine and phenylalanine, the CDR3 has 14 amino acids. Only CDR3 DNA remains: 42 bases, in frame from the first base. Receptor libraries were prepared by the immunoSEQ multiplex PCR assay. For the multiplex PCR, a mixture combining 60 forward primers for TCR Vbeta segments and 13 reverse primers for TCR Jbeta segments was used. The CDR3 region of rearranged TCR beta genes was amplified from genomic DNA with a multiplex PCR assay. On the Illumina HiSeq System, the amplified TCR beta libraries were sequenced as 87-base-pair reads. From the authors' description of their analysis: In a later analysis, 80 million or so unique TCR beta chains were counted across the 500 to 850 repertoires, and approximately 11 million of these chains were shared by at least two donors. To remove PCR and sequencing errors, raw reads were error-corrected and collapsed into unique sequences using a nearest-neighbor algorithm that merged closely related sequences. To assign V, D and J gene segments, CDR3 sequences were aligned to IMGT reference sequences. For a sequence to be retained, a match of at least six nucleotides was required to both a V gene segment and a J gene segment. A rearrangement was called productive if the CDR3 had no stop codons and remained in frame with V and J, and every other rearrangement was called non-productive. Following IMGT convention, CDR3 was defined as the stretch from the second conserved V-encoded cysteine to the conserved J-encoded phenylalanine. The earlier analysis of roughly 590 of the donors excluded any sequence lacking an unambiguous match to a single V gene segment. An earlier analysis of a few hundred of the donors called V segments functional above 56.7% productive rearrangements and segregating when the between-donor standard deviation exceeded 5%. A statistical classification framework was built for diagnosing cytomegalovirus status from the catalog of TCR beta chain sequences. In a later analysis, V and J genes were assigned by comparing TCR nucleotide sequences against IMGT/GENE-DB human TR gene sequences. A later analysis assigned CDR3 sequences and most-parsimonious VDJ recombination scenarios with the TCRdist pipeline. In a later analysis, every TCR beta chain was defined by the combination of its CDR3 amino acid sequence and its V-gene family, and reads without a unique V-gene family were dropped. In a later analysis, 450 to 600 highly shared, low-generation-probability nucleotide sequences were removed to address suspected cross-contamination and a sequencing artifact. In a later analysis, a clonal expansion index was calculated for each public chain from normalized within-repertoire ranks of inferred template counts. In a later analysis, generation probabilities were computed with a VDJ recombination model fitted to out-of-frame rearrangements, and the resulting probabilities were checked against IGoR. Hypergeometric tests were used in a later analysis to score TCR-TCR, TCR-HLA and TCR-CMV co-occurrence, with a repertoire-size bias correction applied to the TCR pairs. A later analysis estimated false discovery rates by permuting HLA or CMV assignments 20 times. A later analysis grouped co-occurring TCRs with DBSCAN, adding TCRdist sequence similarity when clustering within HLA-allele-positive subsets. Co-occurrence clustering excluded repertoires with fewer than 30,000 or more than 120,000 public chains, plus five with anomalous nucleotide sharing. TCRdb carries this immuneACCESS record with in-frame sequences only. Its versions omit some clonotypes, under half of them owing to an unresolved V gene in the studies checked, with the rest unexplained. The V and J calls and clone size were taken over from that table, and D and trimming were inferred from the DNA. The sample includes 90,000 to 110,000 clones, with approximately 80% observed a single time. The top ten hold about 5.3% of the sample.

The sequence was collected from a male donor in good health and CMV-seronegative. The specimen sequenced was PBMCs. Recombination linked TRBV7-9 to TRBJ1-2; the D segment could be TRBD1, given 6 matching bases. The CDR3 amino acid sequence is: CASSLGAATYGYTF. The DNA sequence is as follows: TGTGCCAGCAGCCTGGGGGCAGCGACCTATGGCTACACCTTC. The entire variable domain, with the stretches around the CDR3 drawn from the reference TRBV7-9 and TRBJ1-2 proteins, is DTGVSQNPRHKITKRGQNVTFRCDPISEHNRLYWYRQTLGQGPEFLTYFQNEAQLEKSRLLSDRFSAERPKGSFSTLEIQRTEQGDSAMYLCASSLGAATYGYTFGSGTRLTVV.